This section outlines one T cell receptor beta chain sequence together with its context. Its antigen is unknown. The record originates from a study of OX40 agonist ivuxolimab in advanced cancers. The study's findings and limits: Circulating CD4+ and CD8+ T cells showed clonal expansion by week 6 at 0.1 to 3.0 mg/kg.

The repertoire was sequenced with immunoSEQ multiplex PCR; TCRdb's copy has only in-frame clones and lacks some. Seen here are some 150,000 clones, about 92% observed once, and the top ten hold more than 0.9%. This receptor was obtained from an adult with an advanced solid tumor such as melanoma, head and neck, liver or kidney cancer. This sample comprised CD4+ or CD8+ T cells sorted from blood, obtained in a trial of the OX40 agonist ivuxolimab.

In DNA, the CDR3 is TGTGCCAGCAGCGTGGCCGGGGGGACCCAAGAGACCCAGTACTTC. Encoded protein: CASSVAGGTQETQYF. The chain has TRBV5-6 and TRBJ2-5; TRBD2 matches at 7 bases. J was trimmed by 1 base and V by 4 bases; bases with no gene match: 7. The CDR3 totals 15 residues. The germline V gene encodes CDR1 SGHDT and CDR2 YYEEEE.